This T cell receptor (beta chain) appears in the sequencing data of a study of early T cells in non-severe SARS-CoV-2 infection. TCRdb recomputed calls from the 5' RACE reads with MiXCR, one row per CDR3 protein. Of 64,000 or so distinct CDR3 sequences detected, approximately 10% appear once; the ten largest clones hold 2.5% to 3.5%. Per the germline V gene, CDR1 is SGHVS and CDR2 is FQNEAQ. Trimming took 5 bases from V and 6 from J, leaving 14 bases between them. The CDR3 consists of 14 residues. The genes are TRBV7-8 and TRBJ2-1; D could derive from TRBD1 or TRBD2 (5 bases each). Here the sequenced sample was whole blood, taken at baseline. The TCR sequence derives from an adult who was a healthcare worker with PCR-confirmed SARS-CoV-2 infection or an uninfected control (not recorded which). The CDR3 here is CASSPGGFFNEQFF. As DNA, the CDR3 is TGTGCCAGCAGCCCTGGGGGATTCTTCAATGAGCAGTTCTTC.